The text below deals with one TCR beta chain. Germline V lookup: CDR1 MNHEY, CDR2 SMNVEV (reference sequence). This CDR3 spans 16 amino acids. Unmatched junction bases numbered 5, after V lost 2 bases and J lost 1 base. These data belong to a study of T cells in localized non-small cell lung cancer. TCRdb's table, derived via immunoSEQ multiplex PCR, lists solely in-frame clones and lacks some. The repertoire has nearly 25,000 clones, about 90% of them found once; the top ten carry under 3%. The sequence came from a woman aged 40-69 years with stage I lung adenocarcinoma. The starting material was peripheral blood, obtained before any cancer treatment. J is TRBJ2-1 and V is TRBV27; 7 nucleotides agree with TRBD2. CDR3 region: CASSLMGGLSYNEQFF. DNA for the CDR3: TGTGCCAGCAGTTTAATGGGGGGGTTGTCCTACAATGAGCAGTTCTTC.